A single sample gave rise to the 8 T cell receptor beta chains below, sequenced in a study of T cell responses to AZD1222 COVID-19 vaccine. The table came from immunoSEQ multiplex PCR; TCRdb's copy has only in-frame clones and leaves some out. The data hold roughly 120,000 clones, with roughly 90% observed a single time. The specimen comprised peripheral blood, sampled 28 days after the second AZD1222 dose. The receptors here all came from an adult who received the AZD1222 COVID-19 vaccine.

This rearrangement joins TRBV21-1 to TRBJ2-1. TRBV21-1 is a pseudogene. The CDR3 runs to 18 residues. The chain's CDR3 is CASSNGGGPECGYNEQFF. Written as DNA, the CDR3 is TGTGCCAGCAGCAACGGAGGGGGGCCGGAGTGCGGGTACAATGAGCAGTTCTTC.

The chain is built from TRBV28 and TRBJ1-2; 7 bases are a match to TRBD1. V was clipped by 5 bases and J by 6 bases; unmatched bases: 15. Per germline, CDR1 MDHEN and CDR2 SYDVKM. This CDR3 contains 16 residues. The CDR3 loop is CASSLPRGGGADGYTF. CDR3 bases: TGTGCCAGCAGTCTACCCCGGGGAGGGGGCGCGGATGGCTACACCTTC.

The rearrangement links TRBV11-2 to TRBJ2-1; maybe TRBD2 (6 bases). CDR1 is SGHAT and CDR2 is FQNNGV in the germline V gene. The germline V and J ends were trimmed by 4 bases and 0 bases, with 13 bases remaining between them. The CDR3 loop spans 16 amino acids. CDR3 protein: CASSSPGLSSYNEQFF. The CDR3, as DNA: TGTGCCAGCAGCTCACCGGGACTGAGCTCCTACAATGAGCAGTTCTTC.

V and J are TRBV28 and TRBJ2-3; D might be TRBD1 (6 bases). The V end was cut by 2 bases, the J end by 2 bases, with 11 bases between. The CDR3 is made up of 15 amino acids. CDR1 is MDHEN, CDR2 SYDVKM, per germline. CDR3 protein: CASSLGGAHTDTQYF. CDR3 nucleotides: TGTGCCAGCAGTTTAGGGGGCGCACACACAGATACGCAGTATTTT.

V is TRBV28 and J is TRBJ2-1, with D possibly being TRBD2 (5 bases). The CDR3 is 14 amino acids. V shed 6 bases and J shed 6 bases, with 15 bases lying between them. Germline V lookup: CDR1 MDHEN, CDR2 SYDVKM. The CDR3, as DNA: TGTGCCAGCAGCTGGCAGCCTAGCAGCAATGAGCAGTTCTTC. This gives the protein CASSWQPSSNEQFF. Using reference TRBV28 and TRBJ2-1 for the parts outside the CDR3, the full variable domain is DVKVTQSSRYLVKRTGEKVFLECVQDMDHENMFWYRQDPGLGLRLIYFSYDVKMKEKGDIPEGYSVSREKKERFSLILESASTNQTSMYLCASSWQPSSNEQFFGPGTRLTVL.

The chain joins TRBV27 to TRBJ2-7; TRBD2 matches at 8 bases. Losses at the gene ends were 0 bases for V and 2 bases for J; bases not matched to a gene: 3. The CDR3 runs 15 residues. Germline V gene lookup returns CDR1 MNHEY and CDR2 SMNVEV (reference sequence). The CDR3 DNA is TGTGCCAGCAGTTTATCCGCGGGGGGAGCCTACGAGCAGTACTTC. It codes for CASSLSAGGAYEQYF.

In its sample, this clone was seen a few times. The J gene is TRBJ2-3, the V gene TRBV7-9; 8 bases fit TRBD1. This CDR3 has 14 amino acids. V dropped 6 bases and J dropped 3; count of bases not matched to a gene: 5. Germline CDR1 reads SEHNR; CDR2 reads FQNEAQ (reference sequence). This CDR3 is CASRTGVGTDTQYF. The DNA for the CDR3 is TGTGCCAGCAGGACAGGGGTCGGAACAGATACGCAGTATTTT.

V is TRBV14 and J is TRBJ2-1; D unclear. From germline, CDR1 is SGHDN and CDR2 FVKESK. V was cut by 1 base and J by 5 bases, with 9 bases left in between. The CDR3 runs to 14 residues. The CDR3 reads CASSQGNFHNEQFF. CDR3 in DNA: TGTGCCAGCAGCCAAGGCAATTTCCACAATGAGCAGTTCTTC.